This T cell receptor (beta chain) was sequenced during a study of OX40 agonist ivuxolimab in advanced cancers. General observations from the study: Among expanded peripheral T cells, antigen specificity went undetermined.

TCRdb's table, derived via immunoSEQ multiplex PCR, lists solely in-frame clones and lacks some. The sample lists some 110,000 clones; 90% were seen once. Trimming removed 5 bases from V and 3 bases from J; junction bases left unmatched: 6. This CDR3 has 15 amino acids. Germline V CDR1 and CDR2: MNHNS, SASEGT. In regard to this clone: Its antigen is as yet unknown.

The TCR sequence derives from an adult with an advanced solid tumor such as melanoma, head and neck, liver or kidney cancer. The chain carries TRBV6-1 and TRBJ1-1, with TRBD1 matching over 10 bases. Sample: CD4+ or CD8+ T cells sorted from blood, taken in a trial of the OX40 agonist ivuxolimab. CDR3: CASSFRQGADTEAFF. CDR3 DNA sequence: TGTGCCAGCAGTTTTAGACAGGGGGCGGACACTGAAGCTTTCTTT.